A single TCR beta chain is shown here with its context. The antigen is unknown. Profiled with immunoSEQ multiplex PCR; TCRdb holds only in-frame clones, not every one. Seen here are approximately 98,000 clones, about 90% observed once, and the top ten hold about 0.35%. This record comes from a study of Tregs in tolerant kidney transplant recipients. General study points: Nucleotide sequences could not be compared across some patients' samples due to primer changes. Validation in larger populations is needed because few patients were studied. Donor-specific Treg expansion exceeded global Treg expansion in tolerant patients, suggesting antigen drive.

This TCR was recovered from a human donor who received a combined kidney and bone marrow transplant. This specimen consisted of CD4+ T cells from blood, obtained before the transplant.

The CDR3 protein is CASSFEGRSEAFF. The CDR3 DNA follows: TGTGCCAGCAGCTTTGAGGGGAGGTCTGAAGCTTTCTTT. The J gene is TRBJ1-1, the V gene TRBV5-4, with D perhaps TRBD1 (5 bases). CDR1 and CDR2 (germline): SGHNT, YYREEE (reference sequence). This CDR3 has 13 residues. Trimming shortened V by 2 bases and J by 6 bases, and 11 bases separated the two germline ends.